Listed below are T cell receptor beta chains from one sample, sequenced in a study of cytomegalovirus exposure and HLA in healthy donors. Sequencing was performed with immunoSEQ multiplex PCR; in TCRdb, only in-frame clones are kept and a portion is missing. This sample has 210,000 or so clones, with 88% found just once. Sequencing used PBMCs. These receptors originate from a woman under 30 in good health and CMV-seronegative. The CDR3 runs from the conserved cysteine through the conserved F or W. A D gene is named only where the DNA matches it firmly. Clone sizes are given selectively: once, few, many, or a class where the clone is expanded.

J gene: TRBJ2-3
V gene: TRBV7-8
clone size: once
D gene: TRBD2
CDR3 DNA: TGTGCCAGCAGCTTAGGGACTAGCGTTAGCACAGATACGCAGTATTTT
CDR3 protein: CASSLGTSVSTDTQYF

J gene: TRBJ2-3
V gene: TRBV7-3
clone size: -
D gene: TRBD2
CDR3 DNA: TGTGCCAGCAGCACCTTAGCGGGGGTCGTATATTTT
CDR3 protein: CASSTLAGVVYF

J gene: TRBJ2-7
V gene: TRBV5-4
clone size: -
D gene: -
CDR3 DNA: TGTGCCAGCAGCTTGGGGGGGCCCTACGAGCAGTACTTC
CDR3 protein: CASSLGGPYEQYF

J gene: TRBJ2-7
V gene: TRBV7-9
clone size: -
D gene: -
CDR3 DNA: TGTGCCAGCAGCTTAGTAGCTGAGCAGTACTTC
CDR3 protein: CASSLVAEQYF

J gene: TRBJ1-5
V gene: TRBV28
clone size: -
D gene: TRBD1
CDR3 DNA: TGTGCCAGCATGGTCGGCGGACAGGGATCATATCAGCCCCAGCATTTT
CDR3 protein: CASMVGGQGSYQPQHF

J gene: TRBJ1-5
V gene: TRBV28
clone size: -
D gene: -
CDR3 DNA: TGTGCCAGCAGTTTCTCCTGGCGGGATCAGCCCCAGCATTTT
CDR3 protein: CASSFSWRDQPQHF

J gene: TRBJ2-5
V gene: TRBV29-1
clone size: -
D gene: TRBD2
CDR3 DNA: TGCAGCGTTGGAGGACTAGCGGGAGGGTTTGAGGAGACCCAGTACTTC
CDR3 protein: CSVGGLAGGFEETQYF

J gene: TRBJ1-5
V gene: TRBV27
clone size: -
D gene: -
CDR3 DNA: TGTGCCAGCAGTTTATCTATACAGGGCAATCAGCCCCAGCATTTT
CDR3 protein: CASSLSIQGNQPQHF

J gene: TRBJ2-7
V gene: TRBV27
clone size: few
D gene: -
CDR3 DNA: TGTGCCAGCAGTTTACGGACAAGGGTTGGCTACGAGCAGTACTTC
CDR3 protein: CASSLRTRVGYEQYF

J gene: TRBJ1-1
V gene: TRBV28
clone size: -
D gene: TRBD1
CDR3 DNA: TGTGCCAGCAGTTTATGGTGGTCCGGGACAGGGCGAACTGAAGCTTTCTTT
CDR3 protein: CASSLWWSGTGRTEAFF

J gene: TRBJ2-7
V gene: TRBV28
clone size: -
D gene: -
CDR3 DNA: TGTGCCAGCAGCTCGAGCTTCCGAGAGCAGTACTTC
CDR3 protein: CASSSSFREQYF

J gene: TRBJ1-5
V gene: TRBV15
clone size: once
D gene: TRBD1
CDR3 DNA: TGTGCCACCAGCAACGGCAGGGGGAATCAGCCCCAGCATTTT
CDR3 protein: CATSNGRGNQPQHF

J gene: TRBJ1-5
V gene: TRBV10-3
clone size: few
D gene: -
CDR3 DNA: TGTGCCATCAGCATGGGGGGGTCCGATCAGCCCCAGCATTTT
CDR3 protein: CAISMGGSDQPQHF

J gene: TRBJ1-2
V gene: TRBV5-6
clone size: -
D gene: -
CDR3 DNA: TGTGCCAGCAGCTTGATTGGCCAGGACTATGGCTACACCTTC
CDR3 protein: CASSLIGQDYGYTF

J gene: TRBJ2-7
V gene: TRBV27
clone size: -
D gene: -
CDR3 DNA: TGTGCCAGCAGTCTAAGGACAGCCTACGAGCAGTACTTC
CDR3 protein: CASSLRTAYEQYF

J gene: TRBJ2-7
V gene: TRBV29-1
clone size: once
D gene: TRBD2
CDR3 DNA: TGCAGCGTGACTAGCGGGAGCTACGAGCAGTACTTC
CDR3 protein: CSVTSGSYEQYF

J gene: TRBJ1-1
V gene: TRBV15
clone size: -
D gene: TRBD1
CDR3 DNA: TGTGCCACCAGCAGAGATACAGGGGGAGGCACTGAAGCTTTCTTT
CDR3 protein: CATSRDTGGGTEAFF

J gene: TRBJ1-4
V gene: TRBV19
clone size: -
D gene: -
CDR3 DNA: TGTGCCAGTAAAGACCGCGGGGCCCTTAATGAAAAACTGTTTTTT
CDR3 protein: CASKDRGALNEKLFF

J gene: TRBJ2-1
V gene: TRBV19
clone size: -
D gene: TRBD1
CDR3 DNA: TGTGCCAGTAGCAGGACAGGGGAAAAGTTCTTC
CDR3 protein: CASSRTGEKFF

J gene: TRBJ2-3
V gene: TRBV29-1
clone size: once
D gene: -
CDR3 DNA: TGCAGCGTTGTGGAGGCACAGACAGATACGCAGTATTTT
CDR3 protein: CSVVEAQTDTQYF

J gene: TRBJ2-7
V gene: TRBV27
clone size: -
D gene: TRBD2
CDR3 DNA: TGTGCCAGCAGTCCTTTTTGGACTAGCGGGGCCTACGAGCAGTACTTC
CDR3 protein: CASSPFWTSGAYEQYF

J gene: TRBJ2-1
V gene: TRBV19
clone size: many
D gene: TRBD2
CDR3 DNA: TGTGCCAGTAGCGGACTAGCGACCTACAATGAGCAGTTCTTC
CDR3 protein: CASSGLATYNEQFF

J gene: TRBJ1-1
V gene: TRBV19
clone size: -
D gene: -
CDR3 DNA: TGTGCCAGTAGTCCAATATCCAGGGCGACGAACACTGAAGCTTTCTTT
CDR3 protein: CASSPISRATNTEAFF

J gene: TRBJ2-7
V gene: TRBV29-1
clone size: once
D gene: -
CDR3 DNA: TGCAGCGTTGAGACAGACTACGAGCAGTACTTC
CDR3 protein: CSVETDYEQYF

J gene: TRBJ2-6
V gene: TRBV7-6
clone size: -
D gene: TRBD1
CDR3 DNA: TGTGCCAGCAGCGCCCTGGCGGCAGGGGGAAGCTCTGGGGCCAACGTCCTGACTTTC
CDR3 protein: CASSALAAGGSSGANVLTF

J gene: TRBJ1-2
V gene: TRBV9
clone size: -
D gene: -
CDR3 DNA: TGTGCCAGCAGCGTTCAGGGTCGGTATGGCTACACCTTC
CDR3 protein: CASSVQGRYGYTF

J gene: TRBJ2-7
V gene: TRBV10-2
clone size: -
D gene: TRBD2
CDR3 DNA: TGCGCCAGCAGCAGTGCGGGAGGAATCTACGAGCAGTACTTC
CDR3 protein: CASSSAGGIYEQYF

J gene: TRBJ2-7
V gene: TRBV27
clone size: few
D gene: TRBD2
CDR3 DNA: TGTGCCAGCAGCGACGGGGGGTTCTCCTACGAGCAGTACTTC
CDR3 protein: CASSDGGFSYEQYF

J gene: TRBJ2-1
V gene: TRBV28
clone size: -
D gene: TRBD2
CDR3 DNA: TGTGCCAGCAGTCCCAGGGCGGGGACTAGCGGGAACAATGAGCAGTTCTTC
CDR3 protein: CASSPRAGTSGNNEQFF

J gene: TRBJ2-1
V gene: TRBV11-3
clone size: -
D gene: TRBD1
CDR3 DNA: TGTGCCAGCAGGGCGACAGGGGACAATGAGCAGTTCTTC
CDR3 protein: CASRATGDNEQFF

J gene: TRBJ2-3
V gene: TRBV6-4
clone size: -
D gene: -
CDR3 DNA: TGTGCCAGCAGTGACAAGGGGGGCACAGATACGCAGTATTTT
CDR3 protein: CASSDKGGTDTQYF

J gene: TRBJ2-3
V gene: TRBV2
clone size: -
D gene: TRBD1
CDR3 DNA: TGTGCCAGTAGCCGGGACAGGGGGACAGATACGCAGTATTTT
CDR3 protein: CASSRDRGTDTQYF

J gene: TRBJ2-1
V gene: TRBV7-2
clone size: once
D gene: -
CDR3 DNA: TGTGCCAGCAGCTTAGCTCAGGGCTGGGGAGGCTACAATGAGCAGTTCTTC
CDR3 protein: CASSLAQGWGGYNEQFF

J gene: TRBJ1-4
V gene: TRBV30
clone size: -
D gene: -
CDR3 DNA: TGTGTCCTGCGAACAGGGCCTAATGAAAAACTGTTTTTT
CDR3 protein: CVLRTGPNEKLFF

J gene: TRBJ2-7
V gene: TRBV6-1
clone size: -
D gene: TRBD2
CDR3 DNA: TGTGCCAGCAGTGACTTAGCGGGAGGCCAAACCTACGAGCAGTACTTC
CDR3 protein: CASSDLAGGQTYEQYF

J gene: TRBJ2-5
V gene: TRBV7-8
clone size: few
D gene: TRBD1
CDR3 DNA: TGTGCCAGCAGCCGGGACAGGACGGAGACCCAGTACTTC
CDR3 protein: CASSRDRTETQYF

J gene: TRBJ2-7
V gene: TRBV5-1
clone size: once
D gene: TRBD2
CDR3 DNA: TGCGCCAGCAGCTTGGTGGCCTCTTTGGGGACTAGCGGGAGGCTGGACCCCTACGAGCAGTACTTC
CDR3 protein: CASSLVASLGTSGRLDPYEQYF

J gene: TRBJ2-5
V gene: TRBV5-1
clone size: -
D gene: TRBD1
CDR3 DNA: TGCGCCAGCAGCTTGGTGGGGACAGGGGGCGCAGAGACCCAGTACTTC
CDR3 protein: CASSLVGTGGAETQYF

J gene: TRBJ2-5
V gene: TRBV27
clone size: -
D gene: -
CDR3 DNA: TGTGCCAGCAGTTTAGGCTGGCAAGAGACCCAGTACTTC
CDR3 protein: CASSLGWQETQYF

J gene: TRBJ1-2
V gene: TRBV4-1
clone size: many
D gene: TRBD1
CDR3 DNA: TGCGCCAGCAGCCAAGTAATTCTCCTCGACAGGGGTGCCGGCTACACCTTC
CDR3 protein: CASSQVILLDRGAGYTF

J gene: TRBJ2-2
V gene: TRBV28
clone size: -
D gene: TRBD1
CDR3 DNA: TGTGCCAGCAGAGACAGGGGGAATACCGGGGAGCTGTTTTTT
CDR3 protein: CASRDRGNTGELFF

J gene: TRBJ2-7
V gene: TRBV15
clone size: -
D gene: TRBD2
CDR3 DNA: TGTGCCACCAGCAGAGATAGCGGGAGGGCGGTCACCTACGAGCAGTACTTC
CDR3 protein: CATSRDSGRAVTYEQYF

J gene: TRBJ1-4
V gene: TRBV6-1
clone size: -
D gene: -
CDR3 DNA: TGTGCCAGCAGTGGGGCAGGAAAACTGTTTTTT
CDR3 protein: CASSGAGKLFF

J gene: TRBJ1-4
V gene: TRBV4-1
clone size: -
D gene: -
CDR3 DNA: TGCGCCAGCAGCCCCGGCCCCGGGACTAATGAAAAACTGTTTTTT
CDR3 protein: CASSPGPGTNEKLFF

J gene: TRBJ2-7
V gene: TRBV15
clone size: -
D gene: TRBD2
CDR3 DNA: TGTGCCACCAGCAGACTAGCGGGAGTAGGGTACGAGCAGTACTTC
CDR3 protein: CATSRLAGVGYEQYF